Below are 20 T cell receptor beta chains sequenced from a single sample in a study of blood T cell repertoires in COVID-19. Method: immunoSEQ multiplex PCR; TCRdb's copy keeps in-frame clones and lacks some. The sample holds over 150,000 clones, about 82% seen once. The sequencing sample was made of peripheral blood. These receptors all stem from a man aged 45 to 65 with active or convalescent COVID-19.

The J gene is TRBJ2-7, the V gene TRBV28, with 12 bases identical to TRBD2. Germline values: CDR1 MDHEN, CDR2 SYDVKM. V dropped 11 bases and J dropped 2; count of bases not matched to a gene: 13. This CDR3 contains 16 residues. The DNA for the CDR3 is TGTGCCCACACTAGCGGGGGGCTTACCCAGACCTACGAGCAGTACTTC. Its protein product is CAHTSGGLTQTYEQYF.

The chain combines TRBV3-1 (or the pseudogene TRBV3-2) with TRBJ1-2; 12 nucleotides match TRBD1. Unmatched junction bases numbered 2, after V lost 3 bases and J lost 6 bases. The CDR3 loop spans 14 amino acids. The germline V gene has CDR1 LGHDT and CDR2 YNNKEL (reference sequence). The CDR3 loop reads CASSQWDRGHGYTF. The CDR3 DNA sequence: TGTGCCAGCAGCCAGTGGGACAGGGGGCATGGCTACACCTTC.

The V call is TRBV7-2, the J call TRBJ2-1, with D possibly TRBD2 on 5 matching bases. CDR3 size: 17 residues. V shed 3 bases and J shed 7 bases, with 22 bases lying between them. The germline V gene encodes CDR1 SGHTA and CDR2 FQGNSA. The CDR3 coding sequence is TGTGCCAGCAGCTTTTTTACGGGAACCACCTCTGAGAATGAGCAGTTCTTC. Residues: CASSFFTGTTSENEQFF. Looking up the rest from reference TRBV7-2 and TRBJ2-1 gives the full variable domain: GAGVSQSPSNKVTEKGKDVELRCDPISGHTALYWYRQSLGQGLEFLIYFQGNSAPDKSGLPSDRFSAERTGGSVSTLTIQRTQQEDSAVYLCASSFFTGTTSENEQFFGPGTRLTVL.

The CDR3 nucleotides are TGTGCCAGCAGCTTTCAGGTGGGAGGTGAGCAGTTCTTC. It codes for CASSFQVGGEQFF. The chain joins TRBV7-6 to TRBJ2-1, with a possible D match to TRBD2 (6 bases). CDR1 is SGHVS, CDR2 FNYEAQ, per germline. Trimming cost V 3 bases and J 9 bases, with 12 bases left between them. The CDR3 is 13 amino acids.

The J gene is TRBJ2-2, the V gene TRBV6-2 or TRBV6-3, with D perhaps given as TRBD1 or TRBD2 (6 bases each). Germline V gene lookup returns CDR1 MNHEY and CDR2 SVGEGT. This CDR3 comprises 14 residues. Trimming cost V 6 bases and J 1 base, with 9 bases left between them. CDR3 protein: CASSGGGNTGELFF. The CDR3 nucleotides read TGTGCCAGCAGCGGGGGCGGGAACACCGGGGAGCTGTTTTTT.

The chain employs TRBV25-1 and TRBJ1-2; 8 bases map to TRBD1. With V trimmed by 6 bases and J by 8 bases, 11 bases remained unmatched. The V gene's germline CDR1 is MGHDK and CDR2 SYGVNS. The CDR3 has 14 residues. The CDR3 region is CASRAPGQGRGYTF. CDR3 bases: TGTGCCAGCAGGGCCCCCGGACAGGGACGAGGCTACACCTTC.

The CDR3 is CARGRGGLILEAFF. The CDR3 DNA reads TGTGCCAGGGGCCGTGGGGGGTTGATATTGGAGGCTTTCTTT. V gene TRBV19 combines with J gene TRBJ1-1; TRBD1 might be the D (5 bases). The V end was cut by 9 bases, the J end by 11 bases, with 25 bases between. The CDR3 consists of 14 residues. The germline gives CDR1 LNHDA, CDR2 SQIVND (reference sequence).

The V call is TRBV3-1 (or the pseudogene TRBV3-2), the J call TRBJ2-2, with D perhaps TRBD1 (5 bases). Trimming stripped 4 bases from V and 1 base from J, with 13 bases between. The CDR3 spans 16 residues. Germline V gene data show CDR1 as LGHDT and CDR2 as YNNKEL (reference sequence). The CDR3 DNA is TGTGCCAGCAGCCTACGGCTAGGACAGAACACCGGGGAGCTGTTTTTT. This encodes CASSLRLGQNTGELFF.

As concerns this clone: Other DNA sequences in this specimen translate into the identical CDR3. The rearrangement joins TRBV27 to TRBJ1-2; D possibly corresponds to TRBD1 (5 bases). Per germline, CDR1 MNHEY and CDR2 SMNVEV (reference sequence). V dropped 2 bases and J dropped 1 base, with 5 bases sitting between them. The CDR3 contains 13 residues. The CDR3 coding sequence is TGTGCCAGCAGTTTACAGGGTAACTATGGCTACACCTTC. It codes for CASSLQGNYGYTF.

The CDR3 DNA follows: TGTGCCAGCAGCCAAGTCGCGGGGACCGGGACGACAGATACGCAGTATTTT. Amino acids: CASSQVAGTGTTDTQYF. V usage is TRBV14 and J usage is TRBJ2-3; tentatively, D is TRBD2 (6 bases). CDR3 size: 17 residues. Deletions cut 1 base from V and 3 bases from J, with 17 bases between. Germline CDR1 reads SGHDN; CDR2 reads FVKESK.

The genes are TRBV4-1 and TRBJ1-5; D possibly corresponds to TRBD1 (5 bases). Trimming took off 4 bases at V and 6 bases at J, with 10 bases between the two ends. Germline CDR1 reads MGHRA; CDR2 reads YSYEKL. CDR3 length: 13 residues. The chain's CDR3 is CASSPGDGQPQHF. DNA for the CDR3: TGCGCCAGCAGCCCGGGGGACGGTCAGCCCCAGCATTTT.

The DNA of the CDR3 is TGCAGCATTAACAGGGACCACACAGATACGCAGTATTTT. It translates to CSINRDHTDTQYF. The chain joins TRBV29-1 to TRBJ2-3, with D possibly matching TRBD1 (6 bases). The CDR3 sequence is 13 residues long. V lost 8 bases, J lost 2 bases, and 14 bases lay in between. Germline assignment: CDR1 SQVTM and CDR2 ANQGSEA.

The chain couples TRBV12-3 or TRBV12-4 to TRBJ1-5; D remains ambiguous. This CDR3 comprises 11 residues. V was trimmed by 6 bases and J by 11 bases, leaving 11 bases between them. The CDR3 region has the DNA TGTGCCAGCAGATCGACCGGGGCCCAGCATTTT. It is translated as CASRSTGAQHF.

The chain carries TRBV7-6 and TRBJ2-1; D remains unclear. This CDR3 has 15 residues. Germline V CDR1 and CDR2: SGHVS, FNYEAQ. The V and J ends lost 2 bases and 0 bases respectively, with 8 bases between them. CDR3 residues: CASSLISSSYNEQFF. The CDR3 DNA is TGTGCCAGCAGCTTAATAAGTAGCTCCTACAATGAGCAGTTCTTC.

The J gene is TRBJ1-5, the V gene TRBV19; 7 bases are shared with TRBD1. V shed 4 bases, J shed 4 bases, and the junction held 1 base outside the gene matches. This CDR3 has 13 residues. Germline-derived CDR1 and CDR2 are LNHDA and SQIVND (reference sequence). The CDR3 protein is CASSKGQNQPQHF. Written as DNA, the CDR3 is TGTGCCAGTAGTAAGGGACAGAATCAGCCCCAGCATTTT.

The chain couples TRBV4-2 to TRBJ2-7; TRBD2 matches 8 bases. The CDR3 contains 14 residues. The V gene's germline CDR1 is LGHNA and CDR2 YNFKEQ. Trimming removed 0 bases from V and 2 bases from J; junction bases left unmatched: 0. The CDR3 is CASSQDGRAYEQYF. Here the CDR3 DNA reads TGTGCCAGCAGCCAAGACGGGAGGGCCTACGAGCAGTACTTC.

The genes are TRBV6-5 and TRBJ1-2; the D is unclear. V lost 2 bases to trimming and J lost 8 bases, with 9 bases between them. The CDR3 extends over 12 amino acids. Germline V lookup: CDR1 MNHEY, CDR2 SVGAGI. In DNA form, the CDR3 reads TGTGCCAGCAGTTACGAGGGTCGGGGCTACACCTTC. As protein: CASSYEGRGYTF.

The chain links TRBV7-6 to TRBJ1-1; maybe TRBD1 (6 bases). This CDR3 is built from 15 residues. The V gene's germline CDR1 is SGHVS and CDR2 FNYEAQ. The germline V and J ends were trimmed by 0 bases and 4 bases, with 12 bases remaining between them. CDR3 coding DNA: TGTGCCAGCAGCTTAGCGTACTCCAGGGGCACTGAAGCTTTCTTT. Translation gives CASSLAYSRGTEAFF.

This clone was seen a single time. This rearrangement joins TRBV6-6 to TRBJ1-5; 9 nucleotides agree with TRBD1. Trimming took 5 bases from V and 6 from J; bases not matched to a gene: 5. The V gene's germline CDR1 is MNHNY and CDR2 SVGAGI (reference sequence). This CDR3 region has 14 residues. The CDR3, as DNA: TGTGCCAGCAGTAGGACAGGGGAGGGTCAGCCCCAGCATTTT. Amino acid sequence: CASSRTGEGQPQHF.

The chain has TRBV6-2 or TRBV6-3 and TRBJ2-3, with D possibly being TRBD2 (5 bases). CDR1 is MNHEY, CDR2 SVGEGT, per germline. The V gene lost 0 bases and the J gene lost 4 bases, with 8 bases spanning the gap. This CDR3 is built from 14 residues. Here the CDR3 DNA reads TGTGCCAGCAGTTACTCCCGGACTCCAGATACGCAGTATTTT. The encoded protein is CASSYSRTPDTQYF.